This T cell receptor (beta chain) was captured in a study of cytomegalovirus exposure and HLA in healthy donors. Turning to the study itself: Genetic ancestry analysis placed around four fifths of the 400 or so donors that were genotyped in the Caucasian-associated cluster.

Findings and caveats of the study: What was likely a sequencing artifact was a cluster of highly shared sequence variants.

This PCR relied on a set of 60 Vbeta primers and 13 Jbeta primers. Study processing details: Later, 65 million to 90 million unique TCR beta chains were counted in an analysis, and roughly 10 million of them were shared. Libraries were prepared by immunoSEQ multiplex PCR; TCRdb keeps only in-frame clonotypes and omits some of them. The DNA was the basis for D and trimming; V, J and clone size are from that table. Seen here are about 180,000 clones, about 80% observed once, and the top ten hold 1.5% to 2%. The study sampled nominally healthy donors, though unrecorded immune exposures were likely. CDR1 is MNHEY and CDR2 is SMNVEV in the germline V gene (reference sequence). With 0 bases removed from V and 4 bases from J, the gap between germline ends came to 9 bases. The CDR3 is made up of 14 amino acids. As concerns this clone: Its antigen is unidentified.

The receptor was derived from a woman aged 25-40 years in good health and CMV-seronegative. The sequenced sample was PBMCs. V usage is TRBV27 and J usage is TRBJ1-2; no clear D gene. In nucleotides, the CDR3 is TGTGCCAGCAGTTTATCCCCAGAAGTCTATGGCTACACCTTC. Translated, it gives CASSLSPEVYGYTF.